This T cell receptor beta chain was documented in a study of CXCR3-negative and CXCR3-positive naive CD8 T cells. This CDR3 is built from 16 residues. Germline CDR1 LGHNA, CDR2 YSLEER. For this clonotype: Its target is unknown.

In preparing the TRB cDNA libraries, 5' RACE with UMI labels was used. TCRdb reprocessed the 5' RACE reads and stores each CDR3 protein as one record, lacking DNA. This sample contains 84,000 or so distinct CDR3 sequences. Overall study findings and caveats: After cryopreservation, expression of CXCR3 was partially reduced, and most assays were run with fresh PBMCs. Memory cells showed distinct TRBV-TRBJ patterns, while the two naive subsets matched. Greater hydrophobicity was found in TRB CDR3s of CXCR3-positive naive cells than of CXCR3-negative naive cells.

The sequence came from a human donor in good health. Some clones in this sample may be carry-over from other donors' samples. The sequenced sample consisted of naive CXCR3+ CD8+ T cells from blood. The subset: CD45RO-CCR7+CD27+CD95- naive CD8+ T cells expressing CXCR3 (TNR3+). This chain connects TRBV4-3 to TRBJ2-1; the TCRdb call, TRBD2, lacks DNA for checking. CDR3: CASSSSRLAGEGEQLF.